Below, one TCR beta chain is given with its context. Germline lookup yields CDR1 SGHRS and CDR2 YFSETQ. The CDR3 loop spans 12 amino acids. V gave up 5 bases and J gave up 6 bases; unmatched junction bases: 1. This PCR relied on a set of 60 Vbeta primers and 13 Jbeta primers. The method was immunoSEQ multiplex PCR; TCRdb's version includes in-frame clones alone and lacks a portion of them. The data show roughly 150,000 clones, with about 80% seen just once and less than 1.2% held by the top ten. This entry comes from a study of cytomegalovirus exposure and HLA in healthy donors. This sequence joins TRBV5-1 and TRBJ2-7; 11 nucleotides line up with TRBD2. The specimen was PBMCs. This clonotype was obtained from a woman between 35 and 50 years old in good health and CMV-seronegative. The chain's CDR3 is CASRGLAVEQYF. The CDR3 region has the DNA TGCGCCAGCAGGGGACTAGCGGTCGAGCAGTACTTC.